Below, 15 T cell receptor beta chains from the same sample are listed, as sequenced in a study of monozygotic twins with inflammatory bowel disease. TCRdb reprocessed the 5' RACE reads and stores each CDR3 protein as one record, lacking DNA. The sample has 300,000 to 400,000 distinct CDR3 sequences. The sample taken for sequencing was blood. These receptors were obtained from a human donor with ulcerative colitis or Crohn's disease, or a healthy co-twin of an affected twin (not recorded which).

The chain is built from TRBV20-1 and TRBJ1-5; TCRdb outputs TRBD1, but without DNA this stays unchecked. This CDR3 is built from 15 residues. CDR1 DFQATT and CDR2 SNEGSKA come from the germline V gene (reference sequence). The CDR3 reads CSARAHVTGNQPQHF.

The chain uses TRBV9 and TRBJ2-7; absent DNA, TCRdb's TRBD2 call cannot be checked. The CDR3 contains 16 residues. Germline V gives CDR1 SGDLS, CDR2 YYNGEE. This chain's CDR3 is CASSVGGGSRLYEQYF.

The chain couples TRBV5-1 to TRBJ2-5; as DNA is missing, the TRBD1 call by TCRdb cannot be tested. The length of the CDR3 is 15 residues. Germline CDR1 SGHRS, CDR2 YFSETQ. The CDR3: CASSLGGRGEETQYF.

CDR3 sequence reads: CASSWDSITGELFF. This chain links TRBV12-3 or TRBV12-4 with TRBJ2-2. The CDR3 covers 14 residues.

V and J are TRBV20-1 and TRBJ1-2; TCRdb gives TRBD1 as the D gene, but with no DNA this cannot be confirmed. CDR3 length equals 14 residues. Germline assignment: CDR1 DFQATT and CDR2 SNEGSKA (reference sequence). This chain's CDR3 is CSASIRDKGYGYTF.

The chain links TRBV7-2 to TRBJ2-5; TCRdb picks TRBD1, but there is no DNA to check that call. Germline CDR1 is SGHTA and CDR2 is FQGNSA. This CDR3 is built from 16 residues. The CDR3 reads CASSLSTGGYQETQYF. Drawing the rest from reference TRBV7-2 and TRBJ2-5, the complete variable domain is GAGVSQSPSNKVTEKGKDVELRCDPISGHTALYWYRQSLGQGLEFLIYFQGNSAPDKSGLPSDRFSAERTGGSVSTLTIQRTQQEDSAVYLCASSLSTGGYQETQYFGPGTRLLVL.

The chain is built from TRBV10-3 and TRBJ2-1; no DNA is available, so the TRBD2 call from TCRdb remains unchecked. The CDR3 is 17 amino acids. CDR1 and CDR2 (germline): ENHRY, SYGVKD. The CDR3: CAISASGGQRSYNEQFF.

The V and J genes are TRBV19 and TRBJ1-1; lacking DNA, the TRBD1 call made by TCRdb goes unchecked. Germline values: CDR1 LNHDA, CDR2 SQIVND (reference sequence). The CDR3 is 15 residues long. CDR3: CASSIGGTLNTEAFF.

The rearrangement uses TRBV27 and TRBJ2-3; the D call from TCRdb, TRBD1, cannot be confirmed without DNA. The CDR3 covers 14 residues. Germline V gives CDR1 MNHEY, CDR2 SMNVEV (reference sequence). This chain's CDR3 is CASSSGRGGVTQYF.

The chain combines TRBV3-1 with TRBJ2-3; TCRdb names TRBD2, which stays unverified in the absence of DNA. Germline CDR1 and CDR2: LGHDT and YNNKEL (reference sequence). The length of the CDR3 is 17 residues. CDR3 residues: CASSQAPGLAGPDTQYF.

The rearrangement links TRBV12-3 or TRBV12-4 to TRBJ1-6; TCRdb lists TRBD1, though no DNA is available to test this call. The CDR3 has 13 amino acids. CDR3 protein: CACSDRGNSPLHF.

The chain employs TRBV7-9 and TRBJ2-2. Germline V gene data show CDR1 as SEHNR and CDR2 as FQNEAQ (reference sequence). The CDR3 spans 12 residues. CDR3 loop: CASSSWTGELFF.

This rearrangement joins TRBV5-5 to TRBJ1-1. The CDR3 has 14 residues. The V gene's germline CDR1 is SGHKS and CDR2 YYEKEE (reference sequence). This CDR3 is CASSLFTDQYEAFF.

The gene calls are TRBV27 and TRBJ2-7. Germline V gene lookup returns CDR1 MNHEY and CDR2 SMNVEV (reference sequence). The length of the CDR3 is 11 residues. The CDR3 sequence: CASSFAHEQYF.

The chain is built from TRBV7-9 and TRBJ1-2. There are 14 residues in the CDR3. Germline V gene data show CDR1 as SEHNR and CDR2 as FQNEAQ (reference sequence). The CDR3 here is CASSFVTGTSGYTF.